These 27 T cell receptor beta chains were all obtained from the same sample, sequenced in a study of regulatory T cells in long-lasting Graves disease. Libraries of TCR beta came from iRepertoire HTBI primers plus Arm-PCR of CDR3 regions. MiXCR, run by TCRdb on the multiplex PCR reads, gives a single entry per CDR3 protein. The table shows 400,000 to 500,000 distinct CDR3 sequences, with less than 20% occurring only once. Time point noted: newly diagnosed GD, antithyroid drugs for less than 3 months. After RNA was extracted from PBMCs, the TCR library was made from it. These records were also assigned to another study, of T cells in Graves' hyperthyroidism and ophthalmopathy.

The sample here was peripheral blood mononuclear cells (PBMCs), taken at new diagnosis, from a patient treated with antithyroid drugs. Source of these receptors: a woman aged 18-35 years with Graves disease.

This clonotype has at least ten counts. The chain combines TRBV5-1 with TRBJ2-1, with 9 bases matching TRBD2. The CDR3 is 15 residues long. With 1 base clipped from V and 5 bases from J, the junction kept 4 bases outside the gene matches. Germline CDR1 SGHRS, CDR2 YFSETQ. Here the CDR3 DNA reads TGCGCCAGCAGCTTGCGGCTAGCGGGGCACAATGAGCAGTTCTTC. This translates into CASSLRLAGHNEQFF. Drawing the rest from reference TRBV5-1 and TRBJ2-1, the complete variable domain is KAGVTQTPRYLIKTRGQQVTLSCSPISGHRSVSWYQQTPGQGLQFLFEYFSETQRNKGNFPGRFSGRQFSNSRSEMNVSTLELGDSALYLCASSLRLAGHNEQFFGPGTRLTVL.

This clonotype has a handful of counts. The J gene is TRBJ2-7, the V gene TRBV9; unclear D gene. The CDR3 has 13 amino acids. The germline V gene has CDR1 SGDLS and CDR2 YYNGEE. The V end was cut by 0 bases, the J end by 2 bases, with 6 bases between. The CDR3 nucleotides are TGTGCCAGCAGCGTAGGGGGAACCTACGAGCAGTACTTC. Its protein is CASSVGGTYEQYF.

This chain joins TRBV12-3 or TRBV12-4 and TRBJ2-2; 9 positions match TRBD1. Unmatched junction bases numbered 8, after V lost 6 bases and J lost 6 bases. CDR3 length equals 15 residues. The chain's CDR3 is CASSMRQGGAGELFF. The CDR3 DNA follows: TGTGCCAGCAGCATGCGACAGGGGGGGGCCGGGGAGCTGTTTTTT.

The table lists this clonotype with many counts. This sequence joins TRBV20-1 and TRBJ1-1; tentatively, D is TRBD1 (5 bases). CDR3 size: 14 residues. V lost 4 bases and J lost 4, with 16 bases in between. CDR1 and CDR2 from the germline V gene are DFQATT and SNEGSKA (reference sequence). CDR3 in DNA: TGCAGTGCTAACATCAGGGTTGAGGGCACTGAAGCTTTCTTT. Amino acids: CSANIRVEGTEAFF.

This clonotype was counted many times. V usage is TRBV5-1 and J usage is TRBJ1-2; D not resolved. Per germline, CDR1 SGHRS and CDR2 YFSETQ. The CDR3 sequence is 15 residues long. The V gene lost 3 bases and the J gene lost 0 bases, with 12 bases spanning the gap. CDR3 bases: TGCGCCAGCAGCTCTTACGGTGGTACTAACTATGGCTACACCTTC. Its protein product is CASSSYGGTNYGYTF.

The CDR3 loop is CASTLQETQYF. For the CDR3, the DNA is TGTGCCAGCACCTTACAAGAGACCCAGTACTTC. This chain joins TRBV5-5 and TRBJ2-5; D is undetermined. V dropped 6 bases and J dropped 2 bases, with 5 bases sitting between them. The CDR3 spans 11 residues. Germline CDR1 and CDR2: SGHKS and YYEKEE (reference sequence).

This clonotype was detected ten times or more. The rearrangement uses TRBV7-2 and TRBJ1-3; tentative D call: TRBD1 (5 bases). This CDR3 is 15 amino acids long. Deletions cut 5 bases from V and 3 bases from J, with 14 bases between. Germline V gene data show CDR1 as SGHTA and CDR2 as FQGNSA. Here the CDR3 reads CASSPGTWDGNTIYF. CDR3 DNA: TGTGCCAGCAGCCCCGGGACTTGGGATGGAAACACCATATATTTT.

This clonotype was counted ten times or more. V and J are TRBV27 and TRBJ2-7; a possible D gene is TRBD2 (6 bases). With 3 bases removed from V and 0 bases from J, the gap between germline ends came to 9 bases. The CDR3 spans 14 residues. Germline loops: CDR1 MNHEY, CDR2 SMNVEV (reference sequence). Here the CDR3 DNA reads TGTGCCAGCAGTTTGGGGAGGATCTCCTACGAGCAGTACTTC. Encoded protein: CASSLGRISYEQYF.

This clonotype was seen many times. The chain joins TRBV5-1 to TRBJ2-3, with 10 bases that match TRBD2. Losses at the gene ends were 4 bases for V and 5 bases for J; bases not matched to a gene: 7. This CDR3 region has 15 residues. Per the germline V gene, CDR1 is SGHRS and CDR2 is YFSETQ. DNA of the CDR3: TGCGCCAGCAGCGCCGGGACTAGCGCTAAAGATACGCAGTATTTT. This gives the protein CASSAGTSAKDTQYF.

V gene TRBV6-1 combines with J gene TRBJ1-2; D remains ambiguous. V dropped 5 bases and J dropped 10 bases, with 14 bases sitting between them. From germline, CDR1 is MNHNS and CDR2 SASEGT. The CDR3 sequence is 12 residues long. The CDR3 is CASSQKVRPYTF. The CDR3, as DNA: TGTGCCAGCAGTCAAAAAGTCCGGCCCTACACCTTC.

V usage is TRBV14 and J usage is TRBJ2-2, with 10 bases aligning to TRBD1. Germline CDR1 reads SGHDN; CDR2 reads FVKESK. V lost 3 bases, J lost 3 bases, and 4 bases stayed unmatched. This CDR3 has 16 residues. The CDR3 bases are TGTGCCAGCAGCCAGGGGACAGGGGCGGACACCGGGGAGCTGTTTTTT. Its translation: CASSQGTGADTGELFF.

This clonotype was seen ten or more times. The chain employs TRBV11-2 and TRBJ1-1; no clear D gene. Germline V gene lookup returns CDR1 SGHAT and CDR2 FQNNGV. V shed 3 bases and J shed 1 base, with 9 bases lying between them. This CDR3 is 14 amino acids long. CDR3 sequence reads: CASSFPNRNTEAFF. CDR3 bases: TGTGCCAGCAGCTTTCCCAACAGGAACACTGAAGCTTTCTTT. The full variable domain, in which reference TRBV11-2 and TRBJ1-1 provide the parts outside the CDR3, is EAGVAQSPRYKIIEKRQSVAFWCNPISGHATLYWYQQILGQGPKLLIQFQNNGVVDDSQLPKDRFSAERLKGVDSTLKIQPAKLEDSAVYLCASSFPNRNTEAFFGQGTRLTVV.

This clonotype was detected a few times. CDR3: CASRDSGRGGEQFF. The CDR3 DNA sequence: TGTGCCAGCAGAGATAGCGGGAGAGGCGGTGAGCAGTTCTTC. The genes are TRBV6-1 and TRBJ2-1, with 9 bases lining up with TRBD2. The ends lost 6 bases at V and 9 bases at J; junction bases unmatched: 9. Germline assignment: CDR1 MNHNS and CDR2 SASEGT. The CDR3 covers 14 residues.

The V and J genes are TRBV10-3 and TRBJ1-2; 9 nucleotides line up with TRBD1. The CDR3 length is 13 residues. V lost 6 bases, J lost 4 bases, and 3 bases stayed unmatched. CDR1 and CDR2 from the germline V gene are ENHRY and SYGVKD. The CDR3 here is CAISMTGGYGYTF. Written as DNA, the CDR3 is TGTGCCATCAGCATGACAGGGGGCTATGGCTACACCTTC.

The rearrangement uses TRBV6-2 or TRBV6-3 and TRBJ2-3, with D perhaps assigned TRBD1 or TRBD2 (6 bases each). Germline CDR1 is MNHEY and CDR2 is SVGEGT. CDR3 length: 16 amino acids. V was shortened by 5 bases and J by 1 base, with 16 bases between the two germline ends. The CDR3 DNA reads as TGTGCCAGCAGTGGGGGGCCGGCCGGGGGCACAGATACGCAGTATTTT. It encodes CASSGGPAGGTDTQYF.

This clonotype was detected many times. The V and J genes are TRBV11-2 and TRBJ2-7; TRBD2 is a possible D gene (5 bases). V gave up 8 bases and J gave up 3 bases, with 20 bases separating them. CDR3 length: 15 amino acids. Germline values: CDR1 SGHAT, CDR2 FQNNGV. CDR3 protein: CASCKARGHGYEQYF. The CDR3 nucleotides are TGTGCCAGCTGCAAAGCCCGGGGTCATGGCTACGAGCAGTACTTC. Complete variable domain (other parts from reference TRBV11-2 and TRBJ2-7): EAGVAQSPRYKIIEKRQSVAFWCNPISGHATLYWYQQILGQGPKLLIQFQNNGVVDDSQLPKDRFSAERLKGVDSTLKIQPAKLEDSAVYLCASCKARGHGYEQYFGPGTRLTVT.

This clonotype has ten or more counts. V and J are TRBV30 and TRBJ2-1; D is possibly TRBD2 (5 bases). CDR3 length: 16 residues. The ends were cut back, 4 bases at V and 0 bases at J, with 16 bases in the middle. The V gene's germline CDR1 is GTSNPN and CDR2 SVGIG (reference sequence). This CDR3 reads CAWNLAEDFSYNEQFF. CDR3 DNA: TGTGCCTGGAACCTTGCTGAGGACTTCTCCTACAATGAGCAGTTCTTC.

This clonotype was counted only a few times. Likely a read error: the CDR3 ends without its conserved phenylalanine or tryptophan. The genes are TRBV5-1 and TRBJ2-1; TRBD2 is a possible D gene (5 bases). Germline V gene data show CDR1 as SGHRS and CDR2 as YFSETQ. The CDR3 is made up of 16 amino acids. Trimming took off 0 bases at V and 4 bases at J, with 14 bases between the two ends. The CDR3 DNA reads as TGCGCCAGCAGCTTGGTTTGGGGAGTAGATTACAATGAGCAGTTCGTC. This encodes CASSLVWGVDYNEQFV.

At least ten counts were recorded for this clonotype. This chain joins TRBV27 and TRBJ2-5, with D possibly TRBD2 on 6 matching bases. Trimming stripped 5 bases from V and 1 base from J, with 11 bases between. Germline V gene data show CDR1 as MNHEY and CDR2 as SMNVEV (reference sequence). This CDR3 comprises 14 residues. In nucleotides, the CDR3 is TGTGCCAGCAGTATTACTAGCTCCCAAGAGACCCAGTACTTC. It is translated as CASSITSSQETQYF.

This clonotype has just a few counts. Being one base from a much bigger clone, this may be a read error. CDR3 bases: TGTGCCACCAGTGACCGAATAGGGGGAGAGACCCAGTACTTC. Its protein product is CATSDRIGGETQYF. The rearrangement uses TRBV24-1 and TRBJ2-5, with D perhaps matching TRBD1 (6 bases). There are 14 residues in the CDR3. Germline-derived CDR1 and CDR2 are KGHDR and SFDVKD. V dropped 4 bases and J dropped 4 bases, with 12 bases sitting between them.

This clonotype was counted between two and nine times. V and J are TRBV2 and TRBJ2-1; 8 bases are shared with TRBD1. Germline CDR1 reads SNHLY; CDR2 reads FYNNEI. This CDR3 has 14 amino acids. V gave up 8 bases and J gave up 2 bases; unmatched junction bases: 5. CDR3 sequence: CASWTGPPYNEQFF. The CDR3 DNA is TGTGCCAGCTGGACAGGGCCACCCTACAATGAGCAGTTCTTC.

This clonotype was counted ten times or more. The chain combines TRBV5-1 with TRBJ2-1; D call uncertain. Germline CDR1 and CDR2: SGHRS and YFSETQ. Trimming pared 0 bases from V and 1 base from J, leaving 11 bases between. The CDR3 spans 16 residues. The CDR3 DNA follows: TGCGCCAGCAGCTTGGAGTCAGGCCCTTCCTACAATGAGCAGTTCTTC. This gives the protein CASSLESGPSYNEQFF.

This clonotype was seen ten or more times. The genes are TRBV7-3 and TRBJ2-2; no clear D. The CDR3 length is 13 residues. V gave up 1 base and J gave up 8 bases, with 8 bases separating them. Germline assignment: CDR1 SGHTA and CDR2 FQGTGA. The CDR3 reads CASSLSPLGELFF. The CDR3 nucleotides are TGTGCCAGCAGCTTAAGTCCGTTAGGGGAGCTGTTTTTT.

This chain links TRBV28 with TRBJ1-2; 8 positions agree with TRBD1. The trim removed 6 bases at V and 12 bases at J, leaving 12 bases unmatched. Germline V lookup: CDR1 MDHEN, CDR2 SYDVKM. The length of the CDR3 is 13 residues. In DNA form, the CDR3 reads TGTGCCAGCAGGCCGGGACAGGAGTTCAAGAACACCTTC. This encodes CASRPGQEFKNTF.

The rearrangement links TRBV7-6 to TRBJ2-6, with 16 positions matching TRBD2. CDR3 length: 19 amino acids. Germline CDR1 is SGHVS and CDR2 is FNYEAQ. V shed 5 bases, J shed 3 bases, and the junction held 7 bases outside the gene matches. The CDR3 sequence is CASSPGTSGRGGGANVLTF. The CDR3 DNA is TGTGCCAGCAGCCCGGGGACTAGCGGGAGGGGCGGTGGGGCCAACGTCCTGACTTTC.

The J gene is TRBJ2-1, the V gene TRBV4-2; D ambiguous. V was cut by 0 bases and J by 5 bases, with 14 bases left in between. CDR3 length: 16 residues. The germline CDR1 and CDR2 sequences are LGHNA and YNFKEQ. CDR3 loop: CASSQDSGSNHNEQFF. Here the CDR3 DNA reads TGTGCCAGCAGCCAAGATTCCGGATCGAACCACAATGAGCAGTTCTTC.

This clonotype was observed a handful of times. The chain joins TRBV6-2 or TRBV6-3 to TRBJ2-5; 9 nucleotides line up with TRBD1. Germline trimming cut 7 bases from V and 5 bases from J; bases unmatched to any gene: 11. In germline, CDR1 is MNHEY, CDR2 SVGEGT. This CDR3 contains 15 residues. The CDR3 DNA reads TGTGCCAGCACCGTAGGGACAGGGCAAATGGAGACCCAGTACTTC. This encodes CASTVGTGQMETQYF.